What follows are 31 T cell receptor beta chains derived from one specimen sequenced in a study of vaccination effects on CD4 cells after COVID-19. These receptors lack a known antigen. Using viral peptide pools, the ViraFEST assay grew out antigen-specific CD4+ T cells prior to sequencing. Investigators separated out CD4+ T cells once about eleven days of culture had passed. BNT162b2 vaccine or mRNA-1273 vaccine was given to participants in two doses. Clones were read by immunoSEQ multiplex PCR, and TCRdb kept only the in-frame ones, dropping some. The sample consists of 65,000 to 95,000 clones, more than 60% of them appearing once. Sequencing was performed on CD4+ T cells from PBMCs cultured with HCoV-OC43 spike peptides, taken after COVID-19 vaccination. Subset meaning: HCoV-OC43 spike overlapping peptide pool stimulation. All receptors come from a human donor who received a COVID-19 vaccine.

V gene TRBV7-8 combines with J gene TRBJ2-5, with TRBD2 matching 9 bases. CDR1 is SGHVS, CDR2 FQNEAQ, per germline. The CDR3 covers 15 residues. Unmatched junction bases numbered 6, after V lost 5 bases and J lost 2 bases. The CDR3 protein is CASSTHLAGQETQYF. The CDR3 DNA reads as TGTGCCAGCAGCACTCATCTAGCGGGGCAAGAGACCCAGTACTTC.

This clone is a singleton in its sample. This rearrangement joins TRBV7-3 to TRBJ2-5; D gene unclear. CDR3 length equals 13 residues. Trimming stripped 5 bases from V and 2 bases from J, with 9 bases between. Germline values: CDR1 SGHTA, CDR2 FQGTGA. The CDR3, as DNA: TGTGCCAGCAGCCCCAGCAATCAAGAGACCCAGTACTTC. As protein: CASSPSNQETQYF.

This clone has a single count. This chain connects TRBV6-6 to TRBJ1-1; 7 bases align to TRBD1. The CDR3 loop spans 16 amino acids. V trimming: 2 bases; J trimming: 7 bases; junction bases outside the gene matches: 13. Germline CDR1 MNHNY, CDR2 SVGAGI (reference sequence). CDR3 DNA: TGTGCCAGCAGTTACGCCAGGACAGGCGCCAGGGGTGAAGCTTTCTTT. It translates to CASSYARTGARGEAFF.

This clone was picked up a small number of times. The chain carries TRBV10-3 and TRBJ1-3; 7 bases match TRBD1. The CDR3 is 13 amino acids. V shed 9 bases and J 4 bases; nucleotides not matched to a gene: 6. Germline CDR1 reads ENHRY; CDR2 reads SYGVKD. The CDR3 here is CAITGTVGNTIYF. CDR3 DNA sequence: TGTGCCATTACCGGGACAGTGGGAAACACCATATATTTT.

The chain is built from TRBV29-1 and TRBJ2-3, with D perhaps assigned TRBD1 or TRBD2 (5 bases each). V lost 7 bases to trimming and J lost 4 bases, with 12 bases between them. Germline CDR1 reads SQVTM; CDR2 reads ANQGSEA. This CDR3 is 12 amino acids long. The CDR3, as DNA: TGCAGCGCAGAGATGGGGGCAGATACGCAGTATTTT. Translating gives CSAEMGADTQYF.

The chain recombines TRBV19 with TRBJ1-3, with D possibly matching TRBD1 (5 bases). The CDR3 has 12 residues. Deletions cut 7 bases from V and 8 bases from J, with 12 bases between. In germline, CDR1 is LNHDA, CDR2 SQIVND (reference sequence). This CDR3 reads CASNRPTDTIYF. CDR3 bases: TGTGCCAGTAATCGCCCGACAGACACCATATATTTT.

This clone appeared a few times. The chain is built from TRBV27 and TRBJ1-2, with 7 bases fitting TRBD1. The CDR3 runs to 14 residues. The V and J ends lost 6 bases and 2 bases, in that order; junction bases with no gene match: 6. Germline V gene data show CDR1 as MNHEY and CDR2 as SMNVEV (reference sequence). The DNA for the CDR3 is TGTGCCAGCAGCAGAGCGGGACAGAACTATGGCTACACCTTC. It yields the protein CASSRAGQNYGYTF.

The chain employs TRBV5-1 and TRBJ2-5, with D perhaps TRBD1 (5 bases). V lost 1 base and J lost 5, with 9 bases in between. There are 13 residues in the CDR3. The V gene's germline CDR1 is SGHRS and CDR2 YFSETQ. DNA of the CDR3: TGCGCCAGCAGCTTGCAGGGTTTGGAGACCCAGTACTTC. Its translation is CASSLQGLETQYF.

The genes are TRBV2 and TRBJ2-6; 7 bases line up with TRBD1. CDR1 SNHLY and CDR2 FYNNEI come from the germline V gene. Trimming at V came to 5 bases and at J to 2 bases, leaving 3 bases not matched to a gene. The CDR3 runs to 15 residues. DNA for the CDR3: TGTGCCAGCAGTCTAACAGGGGCTGGGGCCAACGTCCTGACTTTC. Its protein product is CASSLTGAGANVLTF.

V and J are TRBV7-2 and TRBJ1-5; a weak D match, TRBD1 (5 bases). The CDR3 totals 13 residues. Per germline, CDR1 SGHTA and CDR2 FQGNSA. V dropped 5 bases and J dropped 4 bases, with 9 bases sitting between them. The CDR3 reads CASSPGVNQPQHF. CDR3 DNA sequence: TGTGCCAGCAGCCCGGGGGTGAATCAGCCCCAGCATTTT.

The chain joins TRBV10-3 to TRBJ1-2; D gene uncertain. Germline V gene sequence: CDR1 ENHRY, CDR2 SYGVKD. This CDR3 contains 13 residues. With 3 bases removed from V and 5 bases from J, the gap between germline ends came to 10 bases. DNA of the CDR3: TGTGCCATCAGTGAAGGTGACAATTATGGCTACACCTTC. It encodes CAISEGDNYGYTF.

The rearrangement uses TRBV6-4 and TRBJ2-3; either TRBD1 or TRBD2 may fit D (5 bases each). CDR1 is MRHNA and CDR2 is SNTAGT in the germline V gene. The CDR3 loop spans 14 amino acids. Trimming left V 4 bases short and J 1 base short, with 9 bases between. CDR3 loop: CASSARDRTDTQYF. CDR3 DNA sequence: TGTGCCAGCAGTGCTCGGGACCGCACAGATACGCAGTATTTT.

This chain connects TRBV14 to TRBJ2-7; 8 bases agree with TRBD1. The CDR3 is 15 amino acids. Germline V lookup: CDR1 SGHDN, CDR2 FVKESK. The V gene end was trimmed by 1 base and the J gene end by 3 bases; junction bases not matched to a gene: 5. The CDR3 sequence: CASSQGVGQVYEQYV. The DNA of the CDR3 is TGTGCCAGCAGCCAAGGGGTGGGACAGGTCTACGAGCAGTACGTC.

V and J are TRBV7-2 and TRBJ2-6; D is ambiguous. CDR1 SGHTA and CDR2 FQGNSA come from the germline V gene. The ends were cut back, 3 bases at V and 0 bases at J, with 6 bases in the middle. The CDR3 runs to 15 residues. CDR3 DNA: TGTGCCAGCAGCTTTGGTGTCTCTGGGGCCAACGTCCTGACTTTC. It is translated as CASSFGVSGANVLTF.

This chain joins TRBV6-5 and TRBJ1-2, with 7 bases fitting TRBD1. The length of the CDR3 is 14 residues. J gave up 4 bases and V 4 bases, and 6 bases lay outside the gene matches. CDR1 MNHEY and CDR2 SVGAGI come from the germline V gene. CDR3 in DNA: TGTGCCAGCAGTTCCGACAGGGACAGCTATGGCTACACCTTC. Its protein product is CASSSDRDSYGYTF.

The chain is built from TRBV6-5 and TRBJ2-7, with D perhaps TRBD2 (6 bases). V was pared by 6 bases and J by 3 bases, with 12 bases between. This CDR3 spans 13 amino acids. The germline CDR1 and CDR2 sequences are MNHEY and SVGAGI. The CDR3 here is CASSLGGFYEQYV. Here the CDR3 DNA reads TGTGCCAGCAGCCTAGGAGGGTTCTACGAGCAGTACGTC.

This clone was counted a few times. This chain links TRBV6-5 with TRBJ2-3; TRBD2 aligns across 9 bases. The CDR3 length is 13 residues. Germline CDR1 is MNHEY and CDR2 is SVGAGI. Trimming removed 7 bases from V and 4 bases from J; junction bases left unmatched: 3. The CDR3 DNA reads TGTGCCAGCACCCAGCGGGGGGCAGATACGCAGTATTTT. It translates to CASTQRGADTQYF.

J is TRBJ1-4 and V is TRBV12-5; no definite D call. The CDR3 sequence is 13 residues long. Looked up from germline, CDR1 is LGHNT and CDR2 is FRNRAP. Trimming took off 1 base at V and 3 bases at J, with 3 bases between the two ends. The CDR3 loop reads CASGLEPNEKLFF. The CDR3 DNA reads TGTGCTAGTGGTTTGGAACCTAATGAAAAACTGTTTTTT.

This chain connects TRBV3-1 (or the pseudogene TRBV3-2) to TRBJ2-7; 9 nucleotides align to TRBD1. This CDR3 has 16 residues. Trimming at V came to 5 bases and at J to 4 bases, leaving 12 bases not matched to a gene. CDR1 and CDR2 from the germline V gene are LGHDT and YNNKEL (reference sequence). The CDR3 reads CASSATGTGNSYEQYV. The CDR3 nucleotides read TGTGCCAGCAGCGCCACCGGGACAGGGAATTCTTACGAGCAGTACGTC.

CDR3 sequence (DNA): TGTGCCAGCAGCTTCTATCCGGGGGGCACTGAAGCTTTCTTT. Translating gives CASSFYPGGTEAFF. The chain combines TRBV5-5 with TRBJ1-1; D is perhaps TRBD1 (5 bases). There are 14 residues in the CDR3. Per germline, CDR1 SGHKS and CDR2 YYEKEE (reference sequence). Between the trimmed V and J ends, which lost 2 bases and 4 bases, there was a span of 12 bases.

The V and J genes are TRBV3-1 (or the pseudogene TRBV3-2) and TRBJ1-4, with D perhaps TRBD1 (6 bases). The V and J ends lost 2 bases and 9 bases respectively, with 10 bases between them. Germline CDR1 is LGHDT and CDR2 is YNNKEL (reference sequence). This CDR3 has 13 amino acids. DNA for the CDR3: TGTGCCAGCAGCCAACGGGACACACAAAAACTGTTTTTT. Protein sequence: CASSQRDTQKLFF.

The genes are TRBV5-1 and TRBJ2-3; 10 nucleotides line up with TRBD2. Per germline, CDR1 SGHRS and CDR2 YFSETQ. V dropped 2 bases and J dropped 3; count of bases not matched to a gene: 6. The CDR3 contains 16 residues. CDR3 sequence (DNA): TGCGCCAGCAGCTTAGTGGCTAGCGGGGGAACAGATACGCAGTATTTT. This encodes CASSLVASGGTDTQYF. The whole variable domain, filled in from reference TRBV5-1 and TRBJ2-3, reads KAGVTQTPRYLIKTRGQQVTLSCSPISGHRSVSWYQQTPGQGLQFLFEYFSETQRNKGNFPGRFSGRQFSNSRSEMNVSTLELGDSALYLCASSLVASGGTDTQYFGPGTRLTVL.

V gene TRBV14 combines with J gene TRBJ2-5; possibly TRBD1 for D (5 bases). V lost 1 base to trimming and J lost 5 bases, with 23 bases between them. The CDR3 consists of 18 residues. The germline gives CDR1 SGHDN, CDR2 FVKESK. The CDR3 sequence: CASSQVRGKREARETQYF. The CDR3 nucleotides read TGTGCCAGCAGCCAAGTAAGGGGCAAAAGGGAAGCGCGGGAGACCCAGTACTTC. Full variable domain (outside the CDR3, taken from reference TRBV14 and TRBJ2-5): EAGVTQFPSHSVIEKGQTVTLRCDPISGHDNLYWYRRVMGKEIKFLLHFVKESKQDESGMPNNRFLAERTGGTYSTLKVQPAELEDSGVYFCASSQVRGKREARETQYFGPGTRLLVL.

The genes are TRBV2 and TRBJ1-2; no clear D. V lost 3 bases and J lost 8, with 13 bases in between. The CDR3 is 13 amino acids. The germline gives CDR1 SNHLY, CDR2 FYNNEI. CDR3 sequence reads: CASSDLGSGGYTF. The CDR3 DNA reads TGTGCCAGCAGTGACTTGGGCAGCGGGGGCTACACCTTC.

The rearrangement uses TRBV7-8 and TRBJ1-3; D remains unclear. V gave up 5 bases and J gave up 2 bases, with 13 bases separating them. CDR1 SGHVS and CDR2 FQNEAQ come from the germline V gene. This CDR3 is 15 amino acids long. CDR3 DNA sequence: TGTGCCAGCAGCCCCCGCAGGCTCCCTGGAAACACCATATATTTT. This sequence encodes CASSPRRLPGNTIYF.

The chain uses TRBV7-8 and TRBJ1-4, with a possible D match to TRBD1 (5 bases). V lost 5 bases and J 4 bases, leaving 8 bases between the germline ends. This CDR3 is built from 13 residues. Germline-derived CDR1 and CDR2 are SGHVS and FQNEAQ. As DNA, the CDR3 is TGTGCCAGCAGCGGACACGTTAATGAAAAACTGTTTTTT. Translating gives CASSGHVNEKLFF.

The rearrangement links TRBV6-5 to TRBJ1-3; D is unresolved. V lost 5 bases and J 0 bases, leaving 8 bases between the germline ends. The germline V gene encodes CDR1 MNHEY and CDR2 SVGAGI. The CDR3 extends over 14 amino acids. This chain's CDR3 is CASSPLNSGNTIYF. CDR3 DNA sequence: TGTGCCAGCAGTCCACTTAACTCTGGAAACACCATATATTTT.

The CDR3 DNA follows: TGTGCCAGTAGTATAGTGGGGGACAGGGGCTACGGGGGGGCTTTCTTT. Its translation is CASSIVGDRGYGGAFF. The chain is built from TRBV19 and TRBJ1-1; 10 bases agree with TRBD1. The junction had 13 bases not matched to a gene; V was cut back by 1 base and J by 11 bases. Germline V gene data show CDR1 as LNHDA and CDR2 as SQIVND (reference sequence). The CDR3 is made up of 16 amino acids.

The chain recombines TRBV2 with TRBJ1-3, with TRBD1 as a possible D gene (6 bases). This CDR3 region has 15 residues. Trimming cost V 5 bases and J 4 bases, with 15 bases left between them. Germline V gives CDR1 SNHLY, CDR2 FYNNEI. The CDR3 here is CASSKDSLSGNTIYF. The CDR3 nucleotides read TGTGCCAGCAGTAAGGACAGTCTCTCCGGAAACACCATATATTTT.

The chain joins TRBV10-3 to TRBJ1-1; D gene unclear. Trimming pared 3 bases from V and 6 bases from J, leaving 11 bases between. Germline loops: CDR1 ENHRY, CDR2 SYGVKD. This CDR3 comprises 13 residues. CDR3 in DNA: TGTGCCATCAGTGAATTGGTGCGGGCTGAAGCTTTCTTT. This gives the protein CAISELVRAEAFF.

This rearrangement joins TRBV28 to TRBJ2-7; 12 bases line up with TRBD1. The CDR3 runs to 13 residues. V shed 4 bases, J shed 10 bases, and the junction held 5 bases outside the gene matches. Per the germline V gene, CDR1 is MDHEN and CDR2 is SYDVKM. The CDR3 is CASSSGQGAGQYV. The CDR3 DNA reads TGTGCCAGCAGTTCGGGACAGGGGGCGGGTCAGTACGTC.